These 5 T cell receptor beta chains were all obtained from the same sample, sequenced in a study of neoadjuvant nivolumab and ipilimumab in lung cancer (dated by TCRdb to the early 2020s). Libraries were made using the immunoSEQ multiplex PCR assay. TCRdb carries this immuneACCESS record with in-frame sequences only. Its versions omit some clonotypes, under half of them owing to an unresolved V gene in the studies checked, with the rest unexplained. This sample lists under 50,000 clones; around 89% were detected once. Over 3.5% of the sample comes from the top ten. Explained via the paper, the time point label denotes: pretherapy, before neoadjuvant immune checkpoint inhibitors. Here the sequenced sample was blood, taken before neoadjuvant nivolumab, alone or with ipilimumab. The receptors here all came from an adult with non-small cell lung cancer. Some clones in this sample may be carry-over from other donors' samples.

V is TRBV30 and J is TRBJ2-1, with D unclear. Germline CDR1 is GTSNPN and CDR2 is SVGIG (reference sequence). Between the trimmed V and J ends, which lost 1 base and 11 bases, there was a span of 9 bases. The length of the CDR3 is 11 residues. As DNA, the CDR3 is TGTGCCTGGAGTGCAGGAGAAAAGCAGTTCTTC. It encodes CAWSAGEKQFF.

The V and J genes are TRBV9 and TRBJ2-7; D unresolved. The germline gives CDR1 SGDLS, CDR2 YYNGEE. V shed 1 base and J shed 5 bases, with 16 bases lying between them. CDR3 length equals 15 residues. CDR3 loop: CASSVQSVGQDEQYF. Written as DNA, the CDR3 is TGTGCCAGCAGCGTACAGTCGGTAGGGCAGGACGAGCAGTACTTC.

This chain links TRBV14 with TRBJ1-1; possible D gene TRBD1, 5 bases. From germline, CDR1 is SGHDN and CDR2 FVKESK. V shed 4 bases and J shed 4 bases, with 13 bases lying between them. The CDR3 has 14 residues. For the CDR3, the DNA is TGTGCCAGCAGCCCATCTACAAGGGGCACTGAAGCTTTCTTT. Protein: CASSPSTRGTEAFF.

In this sample, this clone turned up once. The chain links TRBV6-1 to TRBJ2-7; 8 nucleotides agree with TRBD1. V dropped 1 base and J dropped 6; count of bases not matched to a gene: 2. Germline CDR1 is MNHNS and CDR2 is SASEGT. CDR3 length: 13 residues. CDR3 protein: CASSEGDRGEQYF. CDR3 sequence (DNA): TGTGCCAGCAGTGAAGGTGACAGGGGCGAGCAGTACTTC.

The rearrangement joins TRBV2 to TRBJ2-1; TRBD1 matches 9 bases. V lost 9 bases to trimming and J lost 9 bases; unmatched junction nucleotides: 6. The CDR3 has 12 residues. Looked up from germline, CDR1 is SNHLY and CDR2 is FYNNEI. The CDR3 DNA sequence: TGTGCCAGGGGACAGGGCGGGGGTGAGCAGTTCTTC. Its translation: CARGQGGGEQFF.